The 12 T cell receptor beta chains presented below share a single source sample, sequenced in a study of T cell changes during pregnancy in multiple sclerosis. Repertoires were generated with immunoSEQ multiplex PCR, while TCRdb's copy carries only in-frame clones and drops some. The sample records roughly 40,000 clones, roughly 94% being singletons. The sequencing used peripheral blood, collected in the third trimester of pregnancy. Receptors were obtained from a female donor with multiple sclerosis, enrolled in a pregnancy study.

The CDR3 loop is CASSLAGGISYEQYF. The CDR3 nucleotides are TGCGCCAGCAGCTTGGCGGGGGGGATCTCCTACGAGCAGTACTTC. J is TRBJ2-7 and V is TRBV5-1; 8 positions agree with TRBD2. J lost 0 bases, V lost 0 bases, and 2 bases had no gene match. Germline V gene sequence: CDR1 SGHRS, CDR2 YFSETQ. The CDR3 sequence is 15 residues long.

The chain recombines TRBV28 with TRBJ2-7; a possible D gene is TRBD1 (7 bases). CDR1 and CDR2 from the germline V gene are MDHEN and SYDVKM. This CDR3 has 17 residues. The V gene lost 3 bases and the J gene lost 3 bases, with 21 bases spanning the gap. CDR3 bases: TGTGCCAGCAGTTTCCGCTTCCAGGGGGGAAGGGACTACGAGCAGTACTTC. Its translation is CASSFRFQGGRDYEQYF. Full variable domain (missing parts from reference TRBV28 and TRBJ2-7): DVKVTQSSRYLVKRTGEKVFLECVQDMDHENMFWYRQDPGLGLRLIYFSYDVKMKEKGDIPEGYSVSREKKERFSLILESASTNQTSMYLCASSFRFQGGRDYEQYFGPGTRLTVT.

V is TRBV19 and J is TRBJ2-7, with a tentative D call TRBD2 (6 bases). Trimming stripped 1 base from V and 1 base from J, with 11 bases between. Germline-derived CDR1 and CDR2 are LNHDA and SQIVND (reference sequence). The CDR3 loop spans 15 amino acids. CDR3 DNA: TGTGCCAGTAGTATAGCGGGAGAGGGGTCCTACGAGCAGTACTTC. Encoded protein: CASSIAGEGSYEQYF.

The sample holds one count of this clone. The chain has TRBV7-6 and TRBJ2-7, with TRBD1 matching over 9 bases. Germline CDR1 and CDR2: SGHVS and FNYEAQ. The trim removed 3 bases at V and 5 bases at J, leaving 11 bases unmatched. CDR3 size: 16 residues. The CDR3 protein is CASSFRPRQGGDEQYF. DNA for the CDR3: TGTGCCAGCAGCTTCCGCCCGCGACAGGGGGGCGACGAGCAGTACTTC.

The chain uses TRBV19 and TRBJ2-3; 8 positions match TRBD2. In germline, CDR1 is LNHDA, CDR2 SQIVND (reference sequence). The V and J ends lost 9 bases and 0 bases, in that order; junction bases with no gene match: 11. The CDR3 has 16 amino acids. The CDR3 reads CASSPGGRDSTDTQYF. The CDR3 DNA reads TGTGCCAGCTCACCGGGGGGGCGCGACAGCACAGATACGCAGTATTTT.

This chain joins TRBV6-1 and TRBJ2-7; 12 bases are a match to TRBD2. Looked up from germline, CDR1 is MNHNS and CDR2 is SASEGT. The junction had 12 bases not matched to a gene; V was cut back by 1 base and J by 5 bases. The CDR3 totals 18 residues. The CDR3 here is CASSEGLAGVSPIHEQYF. The CDR3 DNA reads as TGTGCCAGCAGTGAAGGACTAGCGGGAGTCTCGCCCATCCACGAGCAGTACTTC.

The CDR3 is CASSSGQFNYGYTF. For the CDR3, the DNA is TGCGCCAGCAGCTCCGGACAGTTTAACTATGGCTACACCTTC. The chain combines TRBV5-1 with TRBJ1-2; D is perhaps TRBD1 (6 bases). The germline V gene encodes CDR1 SGHRS and CDR2 YFSETQ. This CDR3 contains 14 residues. The ends were cut back, 3 bases at V and 1 base at J, with 10 bases in the middle.

CDR3 region: CASSLRAGQETQYF. DNA of the CDR3: TGCGCCAGCAGCTTGAGGGCGGGGCAAGAGACCCAGTACTTC. The J gene is TRBJ2-5, the V gene TRBV5-1, with D possibly being TRBD2 (6 bases). V lost 1 base and J 2 bases, leaving 9 bases between the germline ends. Germline V gene data show CDR1 as SGHRS and CDR2 as YFSETQ. This CDR3 comprises 14 residues. Variable domain in full (rest from reference TRBV5-1 and TRBJ2-5): KAGVTQTPRYLIKTRGQQVTLSCSPISGHRSVSWYQQTPGQGLQFLFEYFSETQRNKGNFPGRFSGRQFSNSRSEMNVSTLELGDSALYLCASSLRAGQETQYFGPGTRLLVL.

This rearrangement joins TRBV12-2 to TRBJ2-1; TRBD2, the table's D call, lacks a check against the DNA. TRBV12-2 is tagged as a pseudogene. The length of the CDR3 is 15 residues. Here the CDR3 reads CASRLEGGASNEQFF. The CDR3 DNA follows: TGTGCAAGTCGCTTAGAGGGGGGGGCAAGCAATGAGCAGTTCTTC.

This chain connects TRBV28 to TRBJ2-1, with TRBD2 identical over 8 bases. This CDR3 region has 15 residues. Germline-derived CDR1 and CDR2 are MDHEN and SYDVKM. Unmatched junction bases numbered 10, after V lost 4 bases and J lost 8 bases. CDR3: CASSYRGGVRHEQFF. The CDR3 nucleotides read TGTGCCAGCAGTTACCGGGGGGGAGTTCGCCATGAGCAGTTCTTC.

This chain connects TRBV28 to TRBJ1-5, with TRBD1 identical over 9 bases. CDR3 length: 14 residues. J gave up 2 bases and V 6 bases, and 2 bases lay outside the gene matches. The germline gives CDR1 MDHEN, CDR2 SYDVKM. This chain's CDR3 is CASRRTGGNQPQHF. In DNA form, the CDR3 reads TGTGCCAGCAGGCGGACAGGGGGCAATCAGCCCCAGCATTTT.

The chain joins TRBV9 to TRBJ1-6, with D possibly being TRBD1 (6 bases). The CDR3 has 16 amino acids. Germline lookup yields CDR1 SGDLS and CDR2 YYNGEE. The V gene lost 4 bases and the J gene lost 5 bases, with 16 bases spanning the gap. DNA of the CDR3: TGTGCCAGCAGCAAACAGGGAGCGGGGAATAATTCACCCCTCCACTTT. This codes for CASSKQGAGNNSPLHF. Supplemented by reference TRBV9 and TRBJ1-6, the full variable domain reads DSGVTQTPKHLITATGQRVTLRCSPRSGDLSVYWYQQSLDQGLQFLIQYYNGEERAKGNILERFSAQQFPDLHSELNLSSLELGDSALYFCASSKQGAGNNSPLHFGNGTRLTVT.